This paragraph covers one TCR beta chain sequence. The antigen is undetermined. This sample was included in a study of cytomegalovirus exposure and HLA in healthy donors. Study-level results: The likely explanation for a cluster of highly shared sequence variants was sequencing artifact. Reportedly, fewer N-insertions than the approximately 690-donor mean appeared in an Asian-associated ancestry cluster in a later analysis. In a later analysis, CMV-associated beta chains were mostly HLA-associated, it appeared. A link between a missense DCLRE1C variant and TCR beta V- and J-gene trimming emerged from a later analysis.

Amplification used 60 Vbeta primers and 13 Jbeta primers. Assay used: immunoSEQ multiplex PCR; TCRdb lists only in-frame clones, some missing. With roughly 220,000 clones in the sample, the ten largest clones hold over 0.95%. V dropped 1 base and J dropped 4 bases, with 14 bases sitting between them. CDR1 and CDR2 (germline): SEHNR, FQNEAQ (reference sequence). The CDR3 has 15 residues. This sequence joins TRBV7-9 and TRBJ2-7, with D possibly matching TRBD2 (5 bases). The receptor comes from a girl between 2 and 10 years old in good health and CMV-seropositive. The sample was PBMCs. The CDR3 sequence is CASSLGPLAPYEQYF. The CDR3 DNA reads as TGTGCCAGCAGCTTAGGTCCCCTAGCTCCGTACGAGCAGTACTTC.